This TCR beta chain was obtained from a study of blood T cell repertoires in COVID-19. About the research overall: PBMCs, B-cell-depleted T cells, or T cells were the source of the cDNA or gDNA that made up the material.

CDR3 length: 15 residues. CDR1 and CDR2 (germline): MNHEY, SVGAGI. Germline trimming cut 10 bases from V and 6 bases from J; bases unmatched to any gene: 16. Assay: immunoSEQ multiplex PCR; the TCRdb copy retains only in-frame clones and omits some. Among about 320,000 clones listed, 85% were seen once. Which cohort a participant joined came from the clinical history participants gave. The chain has TRBV6-5 and TRBJ2-3; TRBD2 agrees at 7 bases. The sequencing input was PBMCs or T cells enriched from blood (not recorded which). The TCR was taken from a woman in her 30s who had been exposed to COVID-19. Here the CDR3 DNA reads TGTGCCACCCTCCGGGGACTACCGACGGGCGATACGCAGTATTTT. This codes for CATLRGLPTGDTQYF.